In this sample, the clone carrying this TCR beta chain turned up many times. This specimen comes from a study of blood T cell repertoires in COVID-19. As for the study in general: The origin of the acute and convalescent COVID-19 samples was the United States, Italy and Spain. The analysed material was cDNA or gDNA that came from T cells, B-cell-depleted T cells, or PBMCs.

A Seattle source enrolled patients during active infection and followed them longitudinally. Authors' methods: Amplification of reference gene primers provided the estimated nucleated cell counts. Repertoires were generated with immunoSEQ multiplex PCR, while TCRdb's copy carries only in-frame clones and drops some. Clone size and V and J calls were adopted from that table, with D and trimming inferred from the DNA. The top ten clones hold more than 10% of a sample with some 76,000 clones, over 80% of them seen once. V lost 7 bases, J lost 1 base, and 13 bases lay in between. The CDR3 has 14 amino acids. The germline gives CDR1 SGHTA, CDR2 FQGNSA.

The origin of this receptor is a man aged 45-65 years with COVID-19, enrolled during active disease. The sequencing sample was made of peripheral blood. V is TRBV7-2 and J is TRBJ2-5; weak D call: TRBD2 (6 bases). CDR3: CASKVLATQETQYF. CDR3 sequence (DNA): TGTGCCAGCAAGGTTCTAGCGACCCAAGAGACCCAGTACTTC.